This TCR beta chain was sequenced in a study of cytomegalovirus exposure and HLA in healthy donors. Study-wide context: Roughly 180 million T cells yielded 120 million or so unique TCR beta sequences, as an earlier analysis found.

Looked up from germline, CDR1 is SGDLS and CDR2 is YYNGEE. V lost 4 bases and J 4 bases, leaving 14 bases between the germline ends. The CDR3 totals 14 residues. As to this clone: Its antigen is currently unknown.

Study-level points and caveats: Per a prior analysis, the majority of TCR beta V segments were productive roughly 87% or roughly 30% of the time. Upon later analysis, HLA-associated TCR beta chains proved more clonally expanded than other, equally common chains.

With 60 Vbeta and 13 Jbeta primers, the PCR was carried out. Here immunoSEQ multiplex PCR was the method, and the copy in TCRdb shows in-frame clones only, minus some. The table shows roughly 120,000 clones, with 79% occurring only once. The TCR was taken from a man younger than 40 in good health and CMV-seropositive. The chain joins TRBV9 to TRBJ1-1; D might be TRBD1 (5 bases). The material sequenced was PBMCs. As DNA, the CDR3 is TGTGCCAGCAGCCCCCAAGGGAGGGGCACTGAAGCTTTCTTT. Protein sequence: CASSPQGRGTEAFF.